A selection of T cell receptor beta chains follows, all from one sample in a study of neoadjuvant nivolumab and ipilimumab in lung cancer. Repertoires were generated with immunoSEQ multiplex PCR, while TCRdb's copy carries only in-frame clones and drops some. In the table there are around 10,000 clones, around 80% of which are singletons. This specimen consisted of peripheral blood, obtained before neoadjuvant nivolumab, alone or with ipilimumab. These receptor sequences come from an adult with non-small cell lung cancer. Both conserved end residues are part of each CDR3. The D gene is left open where the match is weak. Some rows have no size entry. The others give once, few or many, or a class for an expanded clone.

v_call	d_call	clone_size	j_call	cdr3_nt	cdr3_aa
TRBV29-1	-	-	TRBJ1-2	TGCAGCGTTGAAGACGAAAACCCTAACTATGGCTACACCTTC	CSVEDENPNYGYTF
TRBV4-1	TRBD1	-	TRBJ1-5	TGCGCCAGCAGCCAAGTAGGTCAGGGGGCCCAGCATTTT	CASSQVGQGAQHF
TRBV12-5	-	-	TRBJ2-3	TGTGCTAGTGGTGTCACAGATACGCAGTATTTT	CASGVTDTQYF
TRBV19	-	-	TRBJ1-5	TGTGCCACCACAAAGGGGAGTCAGCGTAGCAATCAGCCCCAGCATTTT	CATTKGSQRSNQPQHF
TRBV19	-	-	TRBJ2-5	TGTGCCAGTAGTAATACACAGCAAGAGACCCAGTACTTC	CASSNTQQETQYF
TRBV5-1	TRBD2	-	TRBJ2-1	TGCGCCAGCAGCTTGAGAGGACTAGCGGGAGCCGATGAGCAGTTCTTC	CASSLRGLAGADEQFF
TRBV13	TRBD1	-	TRBJ1-1	TGTGCCAGCAGCCACGGACAGGGGGCAGACACTGAAGCTTTCTTT	CASSHGQGADTEAFF
TRBV28	TRBD2	-	TRBJ2-5	TGTGCCAGCAGTTTTCAAGCGGGAGGGCTCGAGACCCAGTACTTC	CASSFQAGGLETQYF
TRBV10-3	-	-	TRBJ2-5	TGTGCCATCCTAGACCAAGAGACCCAGTACTTC	CAILDQETQYF
TRBV2	-	-	TRBJ2-7	TGTGCCAGCAGTACTGGAGGGGCGGGGGAGCAGTACTTC	CASSTGGAGEQYF
TRBV5-1	-	-	TRBJ2-3	TGCGCCAGCAGCTTGGCCGGGGGCATAGCAGATACGCAGTATTTT	CASSLAGGIADTQYF
TRBV6-5	-	-	TRBJ2-2	TGTGCCAGCGCGGGGGCGCCGAACACCGGGGAGCTGTTTTTT	CASAGAPNTGELFF
TRBV6-5	TRBD2	-	TRBJ2-5	TGTGCCAGCAGGGAGAGGGAGGGGCGTGTGGAGACCCAGTACTTC	CASREREGRVETQYF
TRBV7-9	-	-	TRBJ1-3	TGTGCCAGCAGCAGCCGCCCGACAGGCCCCTTT	CASSSRPTGPF
TRBV14	-	-	TRBJ2-1	TGTGCCAGCAGCCCGCTTCGGGCCCAGAATGAGCAGTTCTTC	CASSPLRAQNEQFF
TRBV6-6	-	-	TRBJ2-7	TGTGCCAGCAGTCCTCTCCGGGACATCGACGAGCAGTACTTC	CASSPLRDIDEQYF
TRBV19	TRBD1	few	TRBJ1-1	TGTGCCAGTACCGGACAGGGAGTGAACACTGAAGCTTTCTTT	CASTGQGVNTEAFF
TRBV14	-	few	TRBJ2-3	TGTGCCAGCAGCCCCAGTCTGGGAACGGGGGATACGCAGTATTTT	CASSPSLGTGDTQYF
TRBV11-2	TRBD1	-	TRBJ2-7	TGTGCCAGCAGCGGATATACAGGGGGAGGCATCTACGAGCAGTACTTC	CASSGYTGGGIYEQYF
TRBV5-1	-	-	TRBJ2-5	TGCGCCAGCAGCTTGGCAGGATACCTAGAGACCCAGTACTTC	CASSLAGYLETQYF
TRBV5-1	-	few	TRBJ1-4	TGCGCCAGCAGCTTGGACGAAAAACTGTTTTTT	CASSLDEKLFF
TRBV2	TRBD1	-	TRBJ1-1	TGTGCCAGCAGTCGGACAGGGGTATCCACTGAAGCTTTCTTT	CASSRTGVSTEAFF
TRBV15	TRBD1	-	TRBJ1-4	TGTGCCACCAGCAAGGCGAGACAGGGGGCATTTAATGAAAAACTGTTTTTT	CATSKARQGAFNEKLFF
TRBV9	-	-	TRBJ2-2	TGTGCCAGCAGCGTAGCCCCAGAAAACACCGGGGAGCTGTTTTTT	CASSVAPENTGELFF
TRBV5-1	TRBD1	once	TRBJ1-3	TGCGCCAGCAGCCCAGGGGACAGGGCGTCCGGAAACACCATATATTTT	CASSPGDRASGNTIYF
TRBV2	-	-	TRBJ1-2	TGTGCCAGCAGTTCCGGGACGGCTAGAACCTATGGCTACACCTTC	CASSSGTARTYGYTF
TRBV10-1	TRBD1	once	TRBJ1-1	TGCGCCAGCAGTGGGGACAGGGAAGAGAACACTGAAGCTTTCTTT	CASSGDREENTEAFF
TRBV4-1	-	few	TRBJ2-7	TGCGCCAGCAGCCAAGATTGGCCCCGAGCCTACGAGCAGTACTTC	CASSQDWPRAYEQYF
TRBV29-1	-	-	TRBJ2-3	TGCAGCGTTGATAGCGGCATCACAGATACGCAGTATTTT	CSVDSGITDTQYF
TRBV28	TRBD1	once	TRBJ1-2	TGTGCCAGCATAGGTAGGGGGCTTTCACACTATGGCTACACCTTC	CASIGRGLSHYGYTF
TRBV7-3	-	-	TRBJ2-3	TGTGCCAGCAGCTTAAGACCCTTGACAGATACGCAGTATTTT	CASSLRPLTDTQYF
TRBV5-1	-	-	TRBJ1-1	TGCGCCAGCAGCTTACGAGAGGGCGCGGGCACTGAAGCTTTCTTT	CASSLREGAGTEAFF